The rows below give T cell receptor beta chains drawn from one sample of a study of shared clonotypes between healthy human individuals. Clones were sequenced by immunoSEQ multiplex PCR, and TCRdb holds only the in-frame ones, with some missing. The top ten hold about 0.064% of the sample, which has hundreds of thousands of clones, roughly 95% seen once. The sequenced sample was naive CD4+ T cells sorted from blood. The receptors here all came from a young woman in good health. The CDR3 runs from the conserved cysteine through the conserved F or W. Fields, in order: clone size, D gene, J gene, V gene, CDR3 DNA, CDR3 protein. D genes are given only for firm matches. Not every row has a clone size; where given, it reads once, few, many or a size class.

abundance: NA
d_gene: NA
j_gene: TRBJ1-6
v_gene: TRBV6-6
CDR3nt: TGTGCCAGCAGGACACAGGGAAATTCACCCCTCCACTTT
CDR3aa: CASRTQGNSPLHF

abundance: NA
d_gene: NA
j_gene: TRBJ1-5
v_gene: TRBV19
CDR3nt: TGTGCCAGTAGTATAGAAAGGGCAGGGATTGGCAATCAGCCCCAGCATTTT
CDR3aa: CASSIERAGIGNQPQHF

abundance: NA
d_gene: NA
j_gene: TRBJ2-6
v_gene: TRBV28
CDR3nt: TGTGCCAGCACTCTCTCTGGGGCCAACGTCCTGACTTTC
CDR3aa: CASTLSGANVLTF

abundance: NA
d_gene: TRBD1
j_gene: TRBJ1-1
v_gene: TRBV7-9
CDR3nt: TGTGCCAGCAGGGCAACCGGGACAGGAAACACTGAAGCTTTCTTT
CDR3aa: CASRATGTGNTEAFF

abundance: NA
d_gene: NA
j_gene: TRBJ1-2
v_gene: TRBV2
CDR3nt: TGTGCCAGCAGTCTGGCAAGGCATGGCTACACCTTC
CDR3aa: CASSLARHGYTF

abundance: once
d_gene: TRBD2
j_gene: TRBJ2-5
v_gene: TRBV5-6
CDR3nt: TGTGCCAGCAGCCCAGTTTTGCCTAGCGGGAGTGCAGAGACCCAGTACTTC
CDR3aa: CASSPVLPSGSAETQYF

abundance: few
d_gene: NA
j_gene: TRBJ2-7
v_gene: TRBV5-6
CDR3nt: TGTGCCAGCAGCTACAGACAGGCCCAGTACTTC
CDR3aa: CASSYRQAQYF

abundance: NA
d_gene: NA
j_gene: TRBJ1-3
v_gene: TRBV6-6
CDR3nt: TGTGCCAGCAGTTATGATGAGGGGAATGGAAACACCATATATTTT
CDR3aa: CASSYDEGNGNTIYF

abundance: NA
d_gene: TRBD2
j_gene: TRBJ2-3
v_gene: TRBV6-6
CDR3nt: TGTGCCAGCCGCATAGCGGGGGTCCCAGATACGCAGTATTTT
CDR3aa: CASRIAGVPDTQYF

abundance: NA
d_gene: TRBD1
j_gene: TRBJ2-7
v_gene: TRBV5-8
CDR3nt: TGTGCCAGCAGCTGGGGGGACAGGGTTACTCGAAATTTCTACGAGCAGTACTTC
CDR3aa: CASSWGDRVTRNFYEQYF

abundance: once
d_gene: NA
j_gene: TRBJ2-3
v_gene: TRBV6-6
CDR3nt: TGTGCCAGCTCTGGAGCCACCACCGCGGGTACGCAGTATTTT
CDR3aa: CASSGATTAGTQYF

abundance: NA
d_gene: NA
j_gene: TRBJ2-2
v_gene: TRBV6-5
CDR3nt: TGTGCCAGCAGTCATAACACCGGGGAGCTGTTTTTT
CDR3aa: CASSHNTGELFF

abundance: NA
d_gene: NA
j_gene: TRBJ2-5
v_gene: TRBV30
CDR3nt: TGTGCTCTGGAATTTGGGCCCCGGAGGGTGTACTTC
CDR3aa: CALEFGPRRVYF

abundance: NA
d_gene: NA
j_gene: TRBJ1-5
v_gene: TRBV6-5
CDR3nt: TGTGCCGCAGGTGGGAGCAATCAGCCCCAGCATTTT
CDR3aa: CAAGGSNQPQHF

abundance: NA
d_gene: NA
j_gene: TRBJ2-7
v_gene: TRBV28
CDR3nt: TGTGCCAGCAGTACAGGGTGGACCTACGAGCAGTACTTC
CDR3aa: CASSTGWTYEQYF

abundance: NA
d_gene: TRBD2
j_gene: TRBJ2-1
v_gene: TRBV5-1
CDR3nt: TGCGCCAGCAGCATCCCGGGACTAGCGGACAATGAGCAGTTCTTC
CDR3aa: CASSIPGLADNEQFF

abundance: once
d_gene: TRBD1
j_gene: TRBJ2-2
v_gene: TRBV7-2
CDR3nt: TGTGCCAGCAGCCACGACAGGGGCCCGAACACCGGGGAGCTGTTTTTT
CDR3aa: CASSHDRGPNTGELFF

abundance: NA
d_gene: TRBD2
j_gene: TRBJ2-7
v_gene: TRBV5-5
CDR3nt: TGTGCCAGCAGCCCCCCACTAGCGGGAGCTGAAGAGCAGTACTTC
CDR3aa: CASSPPLAGAEEQYF

abundance: NA
d_gene: NA
j_gene: TRBJ1-5
v_gene: TRBV28
CDR3nt: TGTGCCAGCAGTTTCTATTCCCTAAAAGTTACCGAGGGCAATCAGCCCCAGCATTTT
CDR3aa: CASSFYSLKVTEGNQPQHF

abundance: NA
d_gene: TRBD2
j_gene: TRBJ2-7
v_gene: TRBV11-2
CDR3nt: TGTGCCAGCAGCTTCCGCCGGGAGGGACACGAGCAGTACTTC
CDR3aa: CASSFRREGHEQYF

abundance: once
d_gene: TRBD1
j_gene: TRBJ1-1
v_gene: TRBV10-3
CDR3nt: TGTGCCACAGTAGGGACAGAGAACACTGAAGCTTTCTTT
CDR3aa: CATVGTENTEAFF

abundance: once
d_gene: NA
j_gene: TRBJ1-4
v_gene: TRBV11-2
CDR3nt: TGTGCCAGCAGCTTTTTTGGACAAAATGAAAAACTGTTTTTT
CDR3aa: CASSFFGQNEKLFF

abundance: NA
d_gene: NA
j_gene: TRBJ1-2
v_gene: TRBV11-3
CDR3nt: TGTGCCAGCAGCTTAGTGACAGACTATGGCTACACCTTC
CDR3aa: CASSLVTDYGYTF

abundance: NA
d_gene: NA
j_gene: TRBJ2-7
v_gene: TRBV10-1
CDR3nt: TGCGCCAGCAGCAGGGGTAGCTCCTACGAGCAGTACTTC
CDR3aa: CASSRGSSYEQYF

abundance: NA
d_gene: TRBD1
j_gene: TRBJ1-1
v_gene: TRBV7-8
CDR3nt: TGTGCCAGCAGCTTAGGAAGTGTAGGACAGGGTGTCACTGAAGCTTTCTTT
CDR3aa: CASSLGSVGQGVTEAFF

abundance: NA
d_gene: TRBD2
j_gene: TRBJ2-1
v_gene: TRBV10-2
CDR3nt: TGCGCCAGCAGCGAGCAGCCTGCGGGGCTAGCGGGAGACAATGAGCAGTTCTTC
CDR3aa: CASSEQPAGLAGDNEQFF

abundance: NA
d_gene: TRBD2
j_gene: TRBJ2-7
v_gene: TRBV5-4
CDR3nt: TGTGCCAGCAGCTTGGGCGGGGGGACCGGAGAGCAATACTTC
CDR3aa: CASSLGGGTGEQYF

abundance: NA
d_gene: NA
j_gene: TRBJ2-3
v_gene: TRBV7-9
CDR3nt: TGTGCCAGCAGCTTAGGGCGGGAAAAGGGTGATACGCAGTATTTT
CDR3aa: CASSLGREKGDTQYF

abundance: NA
d_gene: TRBD2
j_gene: TRBJ2-7
v_gene: TRBV4-1
CDR3nt: TGCGCCAGCAGCCAAGGTCCTAGCGGGAGGGCCCTCTACGAGCAGTACTTC
CDR3aa: CASSQGPSGRALYEQYF

abundance: NA
d_gene: TRBD2
j_gene: TRBJ2-7
v_gene: TRBV27
CDR3nt: TGTGCCAGCAGTTTATTGGCACTAGCGGGAGGAGGGACCTACGAGCAGTACTTC
CDR3aa: CASSLLALAGGGTYEQYF

abundance: NA
d_gene: TRBD2
j_gene: TRBJ2-1
v_gene: TRBV7-9
CDR3nt: TGTGCCAGCAGCCCCGGTGGGCTAGCGGGAGTGGGTTGGTACAATGAGCAGTTCTTC
CDR3aa: CASSPGGLAGVGWYNEQFF

abundance: NA
d_gene: NA
j_gene: TRBJ1-3
v_gene: TRBV7-8
CDR3nt: TGTGCCAGCAGCTTAGACTGGAGCTCTGGAAACACCATATATTTT
CDR3aa: CASSLDWSSGNTIYF

abundance: NA
d_gene: NA
j_gene: TRBJ2-7
v_gene: TRBV29-1
CDR3nt: TGCAGCGGGATCGGGGACTCCTACGAGCAGTACTTC
CDR3aa: CSGIGDSYEQYF

abundance: NA
d_gene: TRBD1
j_gene: TRBJ1-3
v_gene: TRBV10-2
CDR3nt: TGCGCCAGCAGTGGCGGGACAGTTGCCGGAAACACCATATATTTT
CDR3aa: CASSGGTVAGNTIYF

abundance: NA
d_gene: TRBD1
j_gene: TRBJ2-1
v_gene: TRBV13
CDR3nt: TGTGCCAGCAGCACAGAGGCATATCGGGACAGCACCTACAATGAGCAGTTCTTC
CDR3aa: CASSTEAYRDSTYNEQFF

abundance: few
d_gene: TRBD2
j_gene: TRBJ2-5
v_gene: TRBV4-2
CDR3nt: TGTGCCAGCAGCCTGGCACCGGGACTAGCCCAAGAGACCCAGTACTTC
CDR3aa: CASSLAPGLAQETQYF

abundance: once
d_gene: NA
j_gene: TRBJ1-1
v_gene: TRBV28
CDR3nt: TGTGCCAGCAACGGCAGAGTGGGGGCCGCTTTCTTT
CDR3aa: CASNGRVGAAFF

abundance: NA
d_gene: NA
j_gene: TRBJ1-5
v_gene: TRBV2
CDR3nt: TGTGCCAGCAAGGTTGATAGCAATCAGCCCCAGCATTTT
CDR3aa: CASKVDSNQPQHF

abundance: NA
d_gene: NA
j_gene: TRBJ2-2
v_gene: TRBV5-1
CDR3nt: TGCGCCAGCAGCGTCACAGGGACCGGGGAGCTGTTTTTT
CDR3aa: CASSVTGTGELFF

abundance: NA
d_gene: NA
j_gene: TRBJ2-3
v_gene: TRBV28
CDR3nt: TGTGCCAGCAGCTCCAGTTCCGCGGGCCGGGATACGCAGTATTTT
CDR3aa: CASSSSSAGRDTQYF

abundance: NA
d_gene: NA
j_gene: TRBJ2-2
v_gene: TRBV7-2
CDR3nt: TGTGCCAGCAGCTTAGCTGCACATAAACACGGGGAGCTGTTTTTT
CDR3aa: CASSLAAHKHGELFF

abundance: NA
d_gene: NA
j_gene: TRBJ1-5
v_gene: TRBV19
CDR3nt: TGTGCCAGTGCCGGGACAATAGATCAGCCCCAGCATTTT
CDR3aa: CASAGTIDQPQHF

abundance: NA
d_gene: NA
j_gene: TRBJ1-1
v_gene: TRBV28
CDR3nt: TGTGCCAGCAGGTCCACAAACACTGAAGCTTTCTTT
CDR3aa: CASRSTNTEAFF

abundance: NA
d_gene: NA
j_gene: TRBJ2-1
v_gene: TRBV28
CDR3nt: TGTGCCAGCAGTCCCCCGGGACTTGTCGGTGAGCAGTTCTTC
CDR3aa: CASSPPGLVGEQFF

abundance: NA
d_gene: NA
j_gene: TRBJ2-1
v_gene: TRBV10-3
CDR3nt: TGTGCCATCACCTCGGGAGAGGGGTCCTACAATGAGCAGTTCTTC
CDR3aa: CAITSGEGSYNEQFF

abundance: NA
d_gene: NA
j_gene: TRBJ2-3
v_gene: TRBV29-1
CDR3nt: TGCAGCGCTGAGTTGGGTCCCACAGATACGCAGTATTTT
CDR3aa: CSAELGPTDTQYF

abundance: NA
d_gene: NA
j_gene: TRBJ1-1
v_gene: TRBV2
CDR3nt: TGTGCCACGGAGGGAGAGAACACTGAAGCTTTCTTT
CDR3aa: CATEGENTEAFF

abundance: few
d_gene: NA
j_gene: TRBJ1-5
v_gene: TRBV19
CDR3nt: TGTGCCAGTAGTATACAGGGATCGAAGCCCCAGCATTTT
CDR3aa: CASSIQGSKPQHF

abundance: NA
d_gene: NA
j_gene: TRBJ1-3
v_gene: TRBV6-6
CDR3nt: TGTGCCAGCAGCCCCCCCCAAAGCTCTGGAAACACCATATATTTT
CDR3aa: CASSPPQSSGNTIYF

abundance: NA
d_gene: NA
j_gene: TRBJ1-5
v_gene: TRBV4-1
CDR3nt: TGCGCCAGCAGCCGTAACGACGAGGGTCAGCCCCAGCATTTT
CDR3aa: CASSRNDEGQPQHF